This is a list of T cell receptor beta chains from one sample in a study of T-cell reconstitution after alpha-beta-depleted transplantation in children. TCRdb independently ran MiXCR on the PCR reads; one entry per CDR3 protein. The repertoire holds some 550,000 distinct CDR3 sequences, with 18% as singletons. This specimen was PBMCs from the stem cell graft donor, taken from the stem cell graft. Receptor source: a human donor who donated a stem cell graft to a child with acute lymphoblastic leukemia. Both conserved end residues are part of each CDR3. D genes are given only for firm matches. Size is stated for part of the rows, as once, few or many counts, or as a class when the clone is expanded.

>TRBV3-1|TRBJ1-2|.|.
CASSQELTLSDYGYTF
TGTGCCAGCAGCCAAGAACTCACCCTAAGTGACTATGGCTACACCTTC
>TRBV20-1|TRBJ1-4|.|.
CSARDPQGSEKLFF
TGCAGTGCTAGAGATCCCCAGGGGAGCGAAAAACTGTTTTTT
>TRBV5-1|TRBJ2-1|.|.
CASSLVLNNNEQFF
TGCGCCAGCAGCTTGGTGCTAAACAACAATGAGCAGTTCTTC
>TRBV12-3/TRBV12-4|TRBJ2-3|few|.
CASSALGVTDTQYF
TGTGCCAGCAGTGCCCTTGGCGTCACAGATACGCAGTATTTT
>TRBV4-1|TRBJ1-2|few|.
CASSQEPGSNYGYTF
TGCGCCAGCAGCCAAGAGCCAGGGTCAAACTATGGCTACACCTTC
>TRBV24-1|TRBJ2-1|.|.
CATSDLATYNEQFF
TGTGCCACCAGTGATTTGGCCACGTACAATGAGCAGTTCTTC
>TRBV5-1|TRBJ1-4|.|TRBD1
CASSPDRVGTNEKLFF
TGCGCCAGCAGCCCCGACAGGGTTGGGACTAATGAAAAACTGTTTTTT
>TRBV7-6|TRBJ1-3|few|.
CASRGYGSSGNTIYF
TGTGCCAGCAGAGGTTATGGGAGCTCTGGAAACACCATATATTTT
>TRBV7-3|TRBJ1-6|few|.
CASSSTEIGSPLHF
TGTGCCAGCAGCTCGACAGAGATCGGCTCACCCCTCCACTTT
>TRBV5-1|TRBJ2-7|many|.
CASSSTGYEQYF
TGCGCCAGCAGCTCGACAGGTTACGAGCAGTACTTC
>TRBV20-1|TRBJ1-1|.|.
CSARGAYTGHDEAFF
TGCAGTGCTAGGGGGGCCTATACGGGACACGACGAAGCTTTCTTT
>TRBV5-6|TRBJ2-7|few|TRBD2
CASSWWASGSSHEQYF
TGTGCCAGCAGCTGGTGGGCTAGCGGGAGTTCCCACGAGCAGTACTTC
>TRBV18|TRBJ2-5|few|.
CASSPQSGATETQYF
TGTGCCAGCTCACCACAGTCGGGGGCAACAGAGACCCAGTACTTC
>TRBV6-5|TRBJ2-7|few|TRBD2
CASSYDGTSSDEQYF
TGTGCCAGCAGTTACGATGGGACTAGTTCGGACGAGCAGTACTTC
>TRBV7-9|TRBJ2-3|few|.
CASHRVSGRTDTQYF
TGTGCCAGCCACAGGGTTAGCGGCCGCACAGATACGCAGTATTTT
>TRBV27|TRBJ1-1|.|TRBD1
CASVPGQGSPEAFF
TGTGCCAGCGTTCCGGGACAGGGGAGCCCTGAAGCTTTCTTT
>TRBV5-1|TRBJ1-1|few|TRBD1
CASSLAGQGRRKVDTEAFF
TGCGCCAGCAGCTTGGCCGGACAGGGTAGGAGGAAAGTGGACACTGAAGCTTTCTTT
>TRBV6-1|TRBJ2-3|.|.
CASSGPTDTQYF
TGTGCCAGCAGTGGTCCCACAGATACGCAGTATTTT
>TRBV14|TRBJ2-1|few|TRBD1
CASSRDRFTYNEQFF
TGTGCCAGCAGCCGGGACAGGTTCACCTACAATGAGCAGTTCTTC
>TRBV20-1|TRBJ2-1|few|TRBD2
CSAREEGGYNEQFF
TGCAGTGCTAGAGAGGAGGGAGGGTACAATGAGCAGTTCTTC
>TRBV20-1|TRBJ2-7|few|.
CSAKPAGTYYEQYF
TGCAGTGCCAAACCCGCCGGGACATACTACGAGCAGTACTTC
>TRBV12-3/TRBV12-4|TRBJ1-2|.|TRBD1
CASINWAGGYYGYTF
TGTGCCAGCATTAACTGGGCAGGGGGCTACTATGGCTACACCTTC
>TRBV24-1|TRBJ2-7|few|.
CATEACPEQYF
TGTGCCACCGAAGCGTGTCCCGAGCAGTACTTC
>TRBV12-3/TRBV12-4|TRBJ2-5|few|.
CASSLSLYQETQYF
TGTGCCAGCAGTTTATCGTTATACCAAGAGACCCAGTACTTC
>TRBV27|TRBJ2-7|few|.
CASSPWDTAYEQYF
TGTGCCAGCAGTCCCTGGGACACAGCCTACGAGCAGTACTTC
>TRBV5-1|TRBJ2-1|.|TRBD2
CASSPSFGSGRDNEQFF
TGCGCCAGCAGCCCCTCCTTTGGTAGCGGGAGGGACAATGAGCAGTTCTTC